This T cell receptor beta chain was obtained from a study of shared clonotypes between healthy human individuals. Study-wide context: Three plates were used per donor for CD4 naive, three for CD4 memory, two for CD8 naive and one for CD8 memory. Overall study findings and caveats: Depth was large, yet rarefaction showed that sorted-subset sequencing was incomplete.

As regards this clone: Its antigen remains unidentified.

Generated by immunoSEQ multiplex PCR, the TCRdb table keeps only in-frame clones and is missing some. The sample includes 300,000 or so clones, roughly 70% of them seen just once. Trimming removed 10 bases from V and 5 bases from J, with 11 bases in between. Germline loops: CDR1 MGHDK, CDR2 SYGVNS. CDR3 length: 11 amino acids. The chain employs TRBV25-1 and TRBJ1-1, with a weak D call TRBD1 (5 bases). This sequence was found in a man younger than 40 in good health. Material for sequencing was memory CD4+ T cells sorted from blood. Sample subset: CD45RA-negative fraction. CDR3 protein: CAMGERTEAFF. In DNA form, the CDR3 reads TGTGCCATGGGGGAACGAACTGAAGCTTTCTTT.